This entry lists 12 T cell receptor beta chains sequenced from one sample in a study of blood T cell repertoires in COVID-19. Profiled with immunoSEQ multiplex PCR; TCRdb holds only in-frame clones, not every one. The sample records 64,000 or so clones, about 86% being singletons. Material for sequencing was peripheral blood. These receptor sequences come from a man in his forties or fifties with acute or convalescent COVID-19.

The genes are TRBV9 and TRBJ1-1; D is uncertain. Trimming left V 1 base short and J 3 bases short, with 7 bases between. This CDR3 has 13 amino acids. Germline CDR1 and CDR2: SGDLS and YYNGEE. The CDR3 sequence: CASSVRGDTEAFF. The CDR3 coding sequence is TGTGCCAGCAGCGTACGAGGCGACACTGAAGCTTTCTTT.

The chain uses TRBV15 and TRBJ2-7; no clear D. V was trimmed by 1 base and J by 3 bases, leaving 10 bases between them. The germline CDR1 and CDR2 sequences are LNHNV and YYDKDF (reference sequence). This CDR3 has 14 amino acids. In DNA form, the CDR3 reads TGTGCCACCAGCAGAGGTCACAACTACTACGAGCAGTACTTC. It codes for CATSRGHNYYEQYF.

By its share, this clone is medium-sized. J is TRBJ1-5 and V is TRBV6-5; D uncertain. Germline V gene data show CDR1 as MNHEY and CDR2 as SVGAGI. There are 14 residues in the CDR3. The V end was cut by 7 bases, the J end by 0 bases, with 10 bases between. The CDR3 DNA reads TGTGCCAGCAATATGGACTATAGCAATCAGCCCCAGCATTTT. This translates into CASNMDYSNQPQHF.

This chain joins TRBV5-4 and TRBJ1-2; the match to TRBD1 covers 10 bases. V was clipped by 5 bases and J by 0 bases; unmatched bases: 7. Per the germline V gene, CDR1 is SGHNT and CDR2 is YYREEE (reference sequence). This CDR3 is 16 amino acids long. The CDR3 protein is CASSRQGAVANYGYTF. For the CDR3, the DNA is TGTGCCAGCAGTAGACAGGGGGCTGTAGCTAACTATGGCTACACCTTC. The entire variable domain, with the rest obtained from reference TRBV5-4 and TRBJ1-2, is as follows: ETGVTQSPTHLIKTRGQQVTLRCSSQSGHNTVSWYQQALGQGPQFIFQYYREEENGRGNFPPRFSGLQFPNYSSELNVNALELDDSALYLCASSRQGAVANYGYTFGSGTRLTVV.

V usage is TRBV5-4 and J usage is TRBJ2-5; D perhaps matches TRBD2 (5 bases). The V gene lost 4 bases and the J gene lost 5 bases, with 15 bases spanning the gap. This CDR3 spans 14 amino acids. The germline V gene has CDR1 SGHNT and CDR2 YYREEE (reference sequence). The CDR3 nucleotides read TGTGCCAGCAGCCACCCCCTAGCAGTGGAGACCCAGTACTTC. As protein: CASSHPLAVETQYF.

This clone has only a few counts. This chain uses TRBV5-1 with TRBJ2-5, with D maybe TRBD1 (5 bases). V shed 6 bases and J shed 3 bases, with 6 bases lying between them. CDR1 is SGHRS, CDR2 YFSETQ, per germline. This CDR3 has 11 amino acids. CDR3 in DNA: TGCGCCAGCAAGGGGAAAGAGACCCAGTACTTC. Protein: CASKGKETQYF.

The chain couples TRBV29-1 to TRBJ2-3; 7 nucleotides align to TRBD1. The trim removed 6 bases at V and 0 bases at J, leaving 6 bases unmatched. This CDR3 is 14 amino acids long. Germline CDR1 is SQVTM and CDR2 is ANQGSEA. The CDR3 DNA reads as TGCAGCGTCACAGGGGAGTCTAGCACAGATACGCAGTATTTT. Protein sequence: CSVTGESSTDTQYF.

This chain uses TRBV12-5 with TRBJ1-2; TRBD1 is a possible D gene (5 bases). The germline gives CDR1 LGHNT, CDR2 FRNRAP. The V and J ends lost 1 base and 8 bases respectively, with 23 bases between them. This CDR3 has 17 residues. Here the CDR3 DNA reads TGTGCTAGTGGTTTGGCTATAACGGGGGGGAGGATCGGCGGCTACACCTTC. It is translated as CASGLAITGGRIGGYTF.

The chain couples TRBV2 to TRBJ1-5; D not resolved. With 3 bases removed from V and 2 bases from J, the gap between germline ends came to 11 bases. Germline CDR1 is SNHLY and CDR2 is FYNNEI. CDR3 length: 15 amino acids. The CDR3 coding sequence is TGTGCCAGCAGTGAGAGGTCAGTTGGCAATCAGCCCCAGCATTTT. Translating it yields CASSERSVGNQPQHF.

V is TRBV4-1 and J is TRBJ1-2; tentative D call: TRBD1 (5 bases). The CDR3 extends over 17 amino acids. The germline V gene encodes CDR1 MGHRA and CDR2 YSYEKL. The germline V and J ends were trimmed by 1 base and 3 bases, with 18 bases remaining between them. In nucleotides, the CDR3 is TGCGCCAGCAGCCAAGTCTCTCTGGCAGGGTCGGACTATGGCTACACCTTC. Translating gives CASSQVSLAGSDYGYTF.

This chain joins TRBV12-3 or TRBV12-4 and TRBJ1-5; 7 bases fit TRBD1. The trim removed 6 bases at V and 2 bases at J, leaving 1 base unmatched. This CDR3 contains 13 residues. CDR3 nucleotide sequence: TGTGCCAGCAGGGGGACAGGCAATCAGCCCCAGCATTTT. Translation: CASRGTGNQPQHF.

The chain is built from TRBV5-1 and TRBJ1-1; the D gene is possibly TRBD1 (6 bases). CDR1 SGHRS and CDR2 YFSETQ come from the germline V gene. Trimming shortened V by 1 base and J by 10 bases, and 14 bases separated the two germline ends. There are 13 residues in the CDR3. CDR3 DNA sequence: TGCGCCAGCAGCTTGTCAGGGGTGGTGCCAGCTTTCTTT. Translated, it gives CASSLSGVVPAFF.